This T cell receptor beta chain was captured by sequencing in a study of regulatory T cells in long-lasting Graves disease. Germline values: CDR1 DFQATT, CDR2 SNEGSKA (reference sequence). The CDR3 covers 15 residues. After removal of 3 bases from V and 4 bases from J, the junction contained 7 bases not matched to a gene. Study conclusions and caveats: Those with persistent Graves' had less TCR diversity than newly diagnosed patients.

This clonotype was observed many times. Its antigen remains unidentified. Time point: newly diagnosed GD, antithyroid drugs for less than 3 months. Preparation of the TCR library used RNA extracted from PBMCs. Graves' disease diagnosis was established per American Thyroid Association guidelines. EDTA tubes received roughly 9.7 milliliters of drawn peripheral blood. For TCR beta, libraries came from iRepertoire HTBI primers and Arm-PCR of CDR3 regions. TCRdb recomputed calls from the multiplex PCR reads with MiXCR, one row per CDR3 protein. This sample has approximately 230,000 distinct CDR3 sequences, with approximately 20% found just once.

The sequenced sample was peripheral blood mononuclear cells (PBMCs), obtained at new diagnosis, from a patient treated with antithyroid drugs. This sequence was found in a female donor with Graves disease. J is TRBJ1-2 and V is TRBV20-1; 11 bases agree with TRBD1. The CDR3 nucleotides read TGCAGTGCTAGGGACCGGGACAGGGGGACCTATGGCTACACCTTC. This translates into CSARDRDRGTYGYTF.